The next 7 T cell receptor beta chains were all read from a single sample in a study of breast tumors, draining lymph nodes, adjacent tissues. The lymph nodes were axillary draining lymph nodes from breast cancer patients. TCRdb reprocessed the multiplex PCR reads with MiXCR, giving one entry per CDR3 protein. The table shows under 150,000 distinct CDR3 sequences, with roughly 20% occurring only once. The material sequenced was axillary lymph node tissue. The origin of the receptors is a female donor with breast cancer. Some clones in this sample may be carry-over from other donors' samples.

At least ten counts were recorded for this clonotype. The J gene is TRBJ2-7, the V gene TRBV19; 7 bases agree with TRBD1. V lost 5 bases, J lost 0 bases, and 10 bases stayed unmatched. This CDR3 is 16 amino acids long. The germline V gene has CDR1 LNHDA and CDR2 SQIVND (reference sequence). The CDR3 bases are TGTGCCAGTAGTGTACTGAGGGGACAGAGCTCCTACGAGCAGTACTTC. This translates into CASSVLRGQSSYEQYF.

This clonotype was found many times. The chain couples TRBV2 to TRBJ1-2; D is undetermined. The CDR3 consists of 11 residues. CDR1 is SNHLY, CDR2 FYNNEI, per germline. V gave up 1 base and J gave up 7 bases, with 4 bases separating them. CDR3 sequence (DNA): TGTGCCAGCAGTGAAGGGGGTGGCTACACCTTC. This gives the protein CASSEGGGYTF.

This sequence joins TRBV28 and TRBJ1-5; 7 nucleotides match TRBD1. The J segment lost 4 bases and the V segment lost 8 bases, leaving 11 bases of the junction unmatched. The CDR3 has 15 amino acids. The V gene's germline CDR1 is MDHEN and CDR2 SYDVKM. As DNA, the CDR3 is TGTGCCAGCGGTTCCGTCGACAGGGAGAATCAGCCCCAGCATTTT. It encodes CASGSVDRENQPQHF.

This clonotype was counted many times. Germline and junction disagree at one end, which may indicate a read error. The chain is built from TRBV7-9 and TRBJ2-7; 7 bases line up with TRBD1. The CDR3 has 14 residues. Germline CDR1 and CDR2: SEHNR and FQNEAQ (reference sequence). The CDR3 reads CASRLDRDPYEQYF. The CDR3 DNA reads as TGTGCCAGCAGGTTAGACAGGGACCCCTACGAGCAGTACTTC.

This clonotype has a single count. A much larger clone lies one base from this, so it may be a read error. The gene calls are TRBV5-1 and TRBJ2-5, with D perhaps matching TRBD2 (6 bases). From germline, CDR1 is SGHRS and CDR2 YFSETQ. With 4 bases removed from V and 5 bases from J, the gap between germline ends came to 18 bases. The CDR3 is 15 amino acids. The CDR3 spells CASSRGRDTWETQYF. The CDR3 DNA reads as TGCGCCAGCAGCCGAGGGCGGGATACGTGGGAGACCCAGTACTTC. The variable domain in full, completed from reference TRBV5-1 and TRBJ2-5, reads KAGVTQTPRYLIKTRGQQVTLSCSPISGHRSVSWYQQTPGQGLQFLFEYFSETQRNKGNFPGRFSGRQFSNSRSEMNVSTLELGDSALYLCASSRGRDTWETQYFGPGTRLLVL.

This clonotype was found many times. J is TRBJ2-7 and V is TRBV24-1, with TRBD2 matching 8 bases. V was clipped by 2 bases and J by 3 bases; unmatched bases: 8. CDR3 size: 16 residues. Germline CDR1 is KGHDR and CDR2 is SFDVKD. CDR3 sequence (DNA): TGTGCCACCAGTGATTCGGGGGGGCGGAATTACTACGAGCAGTACTTC. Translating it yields CATSDSGGRNYYEQYF.

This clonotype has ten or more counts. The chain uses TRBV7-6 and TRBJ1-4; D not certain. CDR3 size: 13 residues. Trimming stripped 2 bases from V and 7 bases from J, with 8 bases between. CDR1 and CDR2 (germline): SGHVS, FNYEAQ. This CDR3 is CASSLTSGEKLFF. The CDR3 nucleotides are TGTGCCAGCAGCTTAACATCGGGTGAAAAACTGTTTTTT.